The 5 T cell receptor beta chains reported below all come from one sample, sequenced in a study of a mutant IDH1 vaccine in newly diagnosed glioma. Time point specified: baseline, week 1 (first vaccination visit). Indicated treatment: pre-vaccination baseline after standard-of-care therapy. Libraries were prepared by immunoSEQ multiplex PCR; TCRdb keeps only in-frame clonotypes and omits some of them. The data contain fewer than 45,000 clones, roughly 92% of them singletons. This specimen was PBMCs, taken from a glioma patient treated with radiotherapy, temozolomide or both. Source of these receptors: a man in his late teens or twenties with glioma.

This clone was seen a single time. The rearrangement links TRBV7-2 to TRBJ1-1, with D possibly being TRBD1 (6 bases). Germline V CDR1 and CDR2: SGHTA, FQGNSA. This CDR3 is built from 14 residues. The ends were cut back, 2 bases at V and 0 bases at J, with 7 bases in the middle. CDR3 sequence reads: CASSLQGLNTEAFF. CDR3 bases: TGTGCCAGCAGCTTACAGGGGTTGAACACTGAAGCTTTCTTT.

V is TRBV5-4 and J is TRBJ2-2; D is perhaps TRBD1 (5 bases). The germline gives CDR1 SGHNT, CDR2 YYREEE (reference sequence). This CDR3 spans 15 amino acids. The germline V and J ends were trimmed by 4 bases and 0 bases, with 10 bases remaining between them. CDR3 in DNA: TGTGCCAGCAGCCTCCCAGGGACGAACACCGGGGAGCTGTTTTTT. Its translation: CASSLPGTNTGELFF.

This clone was seen a few times. The chain has TRBV4-2 and TRBJ2-1, with 8 bases identical to TRBD2. The V and J ends lost 4 bases and 9 bases, in that order; junction bases with no gene match: 14. In germline, CDR1 is LGHNA, CDR2 YNFKEQ. The CDR3 runs 16 residues. CDR3 DNA: TGTGCCAGCAGCCGCGTGTCGGGACTAGATTTTGGTGAGCAGTTCTTC. Translated: CASSRVSGLDFGEQFF.

The genes are TRBV7-8 and TRBJ2-7; 12 bases fit TRBD1. CDR3 size: 17 residues. V trimming: 5 bases; J trimming: 6 bases; junction bases outside the gene matches: 14. The V gene's germline CDR1 is SGHVS and CDR2 FQNEAQ. This chain's CDR3 is CASSERPGQGAGGEQYF. CDR3 nucleotides: TGTGCCAGCAGCGAACGTCCGGGACAGGGGGCCGGGGGCGAGCAGTACTTC.

The chain employs TRBV6-5 and TRBJ2-2; D ambiguous. Trimming cost V 6 bases and J 4 bases, with 15 bases left between them. From germline, CDR1 is MNHEY and CDR2 SVGAGI. This CDR3 comprises 15 residues. CDR3: CASSPDRRGTGELFF. In DNA form, the CDR3 reads TGTGCCAGCAGCCCAGACCGACGCGGCACCGGGGAGCTGTTTTTT.